This T cell receptor (beta chain) was profiled in a study of response to subunit inactivated influenza vaccine. MiXCR, applied by TCRdb to the RT-PCR reads, yields one record per CDR3 protein. The top ten hold over 10% of the sample, which has hundreds of thousands of distinct CDR3 sequences, roughly 13% seen once. This clonotype was detected only a few times. Antigen: not known. The CDR3 contains 13 residues. CDR1 DFQATT and CDR2 SNEGSKA come from the germline V gene (reference sequence). The ends were cut back, 0 bases at V and 7 bases at J, with 13 bases in the middle. The study, taken as a whole, reports: Authors suggested seasonal influenza vaccinations each recruit few new T cells.

The material was PBMCs from blood, obtained 40 to 50 days after vaccination. This chain joins TRBV20-1 and TRBJ2-7; D ambiguous. This sequence originates from a middle-aged man who received an inactivated influenza vaccine. The CDR3 bases are TGCAGTGCTAGAGATAGTTGGCTTTGGGAGCAGTACTTC. This codes for CSARDSWLWEQYF.